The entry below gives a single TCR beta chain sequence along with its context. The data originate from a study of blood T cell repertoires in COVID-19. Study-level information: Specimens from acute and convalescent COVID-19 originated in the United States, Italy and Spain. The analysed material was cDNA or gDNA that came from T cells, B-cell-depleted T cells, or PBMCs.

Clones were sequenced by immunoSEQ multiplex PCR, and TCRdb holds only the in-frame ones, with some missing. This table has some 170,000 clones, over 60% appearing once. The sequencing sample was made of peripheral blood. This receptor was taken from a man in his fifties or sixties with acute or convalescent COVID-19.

The CDR3 nucleotides read TGCGCCAGCAGCTCGCTGCGGGACAGAAGGTGGAACACTGAAGCTTTCTTT. This gives the protein CASSSLRDRRWNTEAFF. The rearrangement uses TRBV5-1 and TRBJ1-1; 7 bases fit TRBD1. This CDR3 has 17 amino acids. The germline CDR1 and CDR2 sequences are SGHRS and YFSETQ. J gave up 1 base and V 3 bases, and 12 bases lay outside the gene matches.